This is a list of T cell receptor beta chains from one sample in a study of T cell changes during pregnancy in multiple sclerosis. Clones were read by immunoSEQ multiplex PCR, and TCRdb kept only the in-frame ones, dropping some. The data hold 35,000 to 45,000 clones, with around nine tenths observed a single time. The sequencing used CD4+ T cells from peripheral blood mononuclear cells, collected in the first trimester of pregnancy. These TCRs come from a female donor in good health, enrolled as a control in a pregnancy study. Both conserved end residues are part of each CDR3. Each record gives: J gene, V gene, clone size, D gene, CDR3 protein, CDR3 DNA. A D gene is named only where the DNA matches it firmly. The size of a clone is reported for some rows only, either as once, few or many, or as a class for expanded clones.

j_call: TRBJ1-1; v_call: TRBV7-8; clone_size: NA; d_call: NA; cdr3_aa: CASSLQGNTEAFF; cdr3_nt: TGTGCCAGCAGCTTACAGGGCAACACTGAAGCTTTCTTT
j_call: TRBJ2-6; v_call: TRBV4-1; clone_size: NA; d_call: NA; cdr3_aa: CASSRLSSSGANVLTF; cdr3_nt: TGCGCCAGCAGCCGATTATCGAGCTCTGGGGCCAACGTCCTGACTTTC
j_call: TRBJ2-7; v_call: TRBV7-9; clone_size: few; d_call: TRBD1; cdr3_aa: CASSVDWGGQGEQYF; cdr3_nt: TGTGCCAGCAGCGTAGACTGGGGGGGACAGGGCGAGCAGTACTTC
j_call: TRBJ2-2; v_call: TRBV14; clone_size: NA; d_call: NA; cdr3_aa: CASSQDLVNTGELFF; cdr3_nt: TGTGCCAGCAGCCAAGATCTAGTGAACACCGGGGAGCTGTTTTTT
j_call: TRBJ2-7; v_call: TRBV4-3; clone_size: NA; d_call: TRBD1; cdr3_aa: CASSQFGQAEQYF; cdr3_nt: TGCGCCAGCAGCCAATTCGGACAGGCCGAGCAGTACTTC
j_call: TRBJ2-7; v_call: TRBV29-1; clone_size: once; d_call: TRBD1; cdr3_aa: CSGGGGQGERQYF; cdr3_nt: TGCAGCGGTGGGGGTGGACAGGGGGAAAGGCAGTACTTC
j_call: TRBJ2-3; v_call: TRBV5-1; clone_size: NA; d_call: NA; cdr3_aa: CASSPGGLTDTQYF; cdr3_nt: TGCGCCAGCAGCCCGGGGGGCCTCACAGATACGCAGTATTTT
j_call: TRBJ2-3; v_call: TRBV6-5; clone_size: NA; d_call: TRBD2; cdr3_aa: CASSGTSGGFTQYF; cdr3_nt: TGTGCCAGCAGCGGGACTAGCGGGGGATTTACGCAGTATTTT
j_call: TRBJ1-1; v_call: TRBV12-5; clone_size: NA; d_call: TRBD1; cdr3_aa: CASGLVRLQDRDRSMNTEAFF; cdr3_nt: TGTGCTAGTGGTTTGGTACGCCTCCAGGACCGGGACAGGTCGATGAACACTGAAGCTTTCTTT
j_call: TRBJ2-2; v_call: TRBV4-3; clone_size: NA; d_call: NA; cdr3_aa: CASSQGGRGAGELFF; cdr3_nt: TGCGCCAGCAGCCAAGGGGGCAGGGGGGCCGGGGAGCTGTTTTTT
j_call: TRBJ2-2; v_call: TRBV5-1; clone_size: NA; d_call: TRBD1; cdr3_aa: CASSFGTGNTGELFF; cdr3_nt: TGCGCCAGCAGCTTCGGGACAGGGAACACCGGGGAGCTGTTTTTT
j_call: TRBJ2-4; v_call: TRBV5-8; clone_size: NA; d_call: NA; cdr3_aa: CASTLGLWLGKNIQYF; cdr3_nt: TGTGCCAGCACCCTTGGACTTTGGTTGGGCAAAAACATTCAGTACTTC
j_call: TRBJ2-4; v_call: TRBV20-1; clone_size: NA; d_call: NA; cdr3_aa: CSGLAKNIQYF; cdr3_nt: TGCAGTGGACTAGCCAAAAACATTCAGTACTTC
j_call: TRBJ2-7; v_call: TRBV6-1; clone_size: NA; d_call: NA; cdr3_aa: CASREQTSYEQYF; cdr3_nt: TGTGCCAGCAGAGAACAGACATCCTACGAGCAGTACTTC
j_call: TRBJ1-1; v_call: TRBV11-2; clone_size: NA; d_call: TRBD1; cdr3_aa: CASSFGNRGRVNTEAFF; cdr3_nt: TGTGCCAGCAGCTTTGGGAACAGGGGGCGCGTGAACACTGAAGCTTTCTTT
j_call: TRBJ1-3; v_call: TRBV4-3; clone_size: NA; d_call: NA; cdr3_aa: CASSSMTGHSGNTIYF; cdr3_nt: TGCGCCAGCAGCTCGATGACAGGCCACTCTGGAAACACCATATATTTT
j_call: TRBJ2-7; v_call: TRBV11-2; clone_size: NA; d_call: NA; cdr3_aa: CASSLVGRDYEQYF; cdr3_nt: TGTGCCAGCAGCTTAGTAGGCAGGGACTACGAGCAGTACTTC
j_call: TRBJ1-2; v_call: TRBV15; clone_size: NA; d_call: TRBD1; cdr3_aa: CATSRDVQGAQGYTF; cdr3_nt: TGTGCCACCAGCAGAGACGTACAGGGGGCGCAGGGCTACACCTTC
j_call: TRBJ2-6; v_call: TRBV19; clone_size: NA; d_call: NA; cdr3_aa: CASSMGSSGANVLTF; cdr3_nt: TGTGCCAGTAGTATGGGGAGCTCTGGGGCCAACGTCCTGACTTTC
j_call: TRBJ2-5; v_call: TRBV5-4; clone_size: NA; d_call: TRBD2; cdr3_aa: CASSLMGGYQETQYF; cdr3_nt: TGTGCCAGCAGCTTGATGGGGGGGTACCAAGAGACCCAGTACTTC
j_call: TRBJ1-1; v_call: TRBV13; clone_size: few; d_call: TRBD1; cdr3_aa: CASSRPQGAGAFF; cdr3_nt: TGTGCCAGCAGCCGTCCCCAGGGGGCGGGAGCTTTCTTT
j_call: TRBJ1-1; v_call: TRBV18; clone_size: NA; d_call: NA; cdr3_aa: CASSFALQDTEAFF; cdr3_nt: TGTGCCAGCTCATTTGCGTTGCAGGACACTGAAGCTTTCTTT
j_call: TRBJ2-1; v_call: TRBV21-1; clone_size: NA; d_call: NA; cdr3_aa: CASSTRQDNEQFF; cdr3_nt: TGTGCCAGCAGCACCCGACAGGACAATGAGCAGTTCTTC
j_call: TRBJ2-1; v_call: TRBV7-9; clone_size: NA; d_call: NA; cdr3_aa: CASRGRGGTRNEQFF; cdr3_nt: TGTGCCAGCAGAGGGAGAGGGGGAACGCGGAATGAGCAGTTCTTC
j_call: TRBJ1-2; v_call: TRBV5-4; clone_size: once; d_call: NA; cdr3_aa: CASSLAGSYGYTF; cdr3_nt: TGTGCCAGCAGCTTGGCGGGGAGCTATGGCTACACCTTC
j_call: TRBJ1-2; v_call: TRBV6-5; clone_size: once; d_call: NA; cdr3_aa: CASGEGFGYTF; cdr3_nt: TGTGCCAGCGGGGAGGGTTTCGGCTACACCTTC
j_call: TRBJ2-5; v_call: TRBV29-1; clone_size: NA; d_call: NA; cdr3_aa: CSVERDQETQYF; cdr3_nt: TGCAGCGTTGAACGAGACCAAGAGACCCAGTACTTC
j_call: TRBJ2-1; v_call: TRBV7-8; clone_size: NA; d_call: TRBD1; cdr3_aa: CASSLNRDRGYVEQFF; cdr3_nt: TGTGCCAGCAGCTTAAACCGGGACAGGGGTTATGTTGAGCAGTTCTTC
j_call: TRBJ1-5; v_call: TRBV7-9; clone_size: NA; d_call: NA; cdr3_aa: CASSFGGNQPQHF; cdr3_nt: TGTGCCAGCAGCTTCGGGGGGAATCAGCCCCAGCATTTT
j_call: TRBJ1-1; v_call: TRBV7-9; clone_size: few; d_call: NA; cdr3_aa: CASSLRVMNTEAFF; cdr3_nt: TGTGCCAGCAGCTTACGGGTAATGAACACTGAAGCTTTCTTT
j_call: TRBJ2-3; v_call: TRBV7-2; clone_size: once; d_call: TRBD2; cdr3_aa: CASSLVGTSGGTQYF; cdr3_nt: TGTGCCAGCAGCTTAGTGGGGACTAGCGGCGGTACGCAGTATTTT
j_call: TRBJ2-5; v_call: TRBV7-9; clone_size: NA; d_call: NA; cdr3_aa: CASSYHNREQETQYF; cdr3_nt: TGTGCCAGCAGCTACCATAACAGGGAACAAGAGACCCAGTACTTC